This T cell receptor beta chain was identified during a study of Ad26.COV2.S vaccination and SARS-CoV-2 variants. Treatment specified: approximately 18 received Ad26.COV2.S at low or high dose, single or two shots; roughly five received placebo; per-sample allocation not given. Following the first vaccine or placebo injection, samples were taken on day 63. Donor was an adult aged 18-55 years in Boston. CDR3 length: 13 residues. CDR1 is MGHRA and CDR2 is YSYEKL in the germline V gene. The V and J ends lost 0 bases and 6 bases, in that order; junction bases with no gene match: 0. TCRdb keeps only in-frame clones here, not all; method: immunoSEQ multiplex PCR. The sample records 350,000 to 450,000 clones, under 90% being singletons.

The chain links TRBV4-1 to TRBJ2-3; 7 nucleotides align to TRBD2. The sample consisted of peripheral blood, taken in a trial of Ad26.COV2.S vaccine versus placebo. This receptor was identified in a person aged 18-60 years who received the Ad26.COV2.S COVID-19 vaccine or a placebo. The CDR3: CASSQDSGDTQYF. As DNA, the CDR3 is TGCGCCAGCAGCCAAGATAGCGGGGATACGCAGTATTTT.